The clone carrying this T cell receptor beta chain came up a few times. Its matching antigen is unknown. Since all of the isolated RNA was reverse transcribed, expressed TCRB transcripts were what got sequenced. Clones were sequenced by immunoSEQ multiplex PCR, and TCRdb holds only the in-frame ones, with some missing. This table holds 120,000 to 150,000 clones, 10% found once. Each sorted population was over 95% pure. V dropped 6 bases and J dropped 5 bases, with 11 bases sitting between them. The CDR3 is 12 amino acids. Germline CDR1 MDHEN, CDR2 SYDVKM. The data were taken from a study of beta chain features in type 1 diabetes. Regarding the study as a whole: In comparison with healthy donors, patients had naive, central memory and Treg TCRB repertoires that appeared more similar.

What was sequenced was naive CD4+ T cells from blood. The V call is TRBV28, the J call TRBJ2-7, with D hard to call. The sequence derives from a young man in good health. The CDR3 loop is CASRTITNEQYF. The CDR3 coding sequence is TGTGCCAGCAGAACAATTACGAACGAGCAGTACTTC.